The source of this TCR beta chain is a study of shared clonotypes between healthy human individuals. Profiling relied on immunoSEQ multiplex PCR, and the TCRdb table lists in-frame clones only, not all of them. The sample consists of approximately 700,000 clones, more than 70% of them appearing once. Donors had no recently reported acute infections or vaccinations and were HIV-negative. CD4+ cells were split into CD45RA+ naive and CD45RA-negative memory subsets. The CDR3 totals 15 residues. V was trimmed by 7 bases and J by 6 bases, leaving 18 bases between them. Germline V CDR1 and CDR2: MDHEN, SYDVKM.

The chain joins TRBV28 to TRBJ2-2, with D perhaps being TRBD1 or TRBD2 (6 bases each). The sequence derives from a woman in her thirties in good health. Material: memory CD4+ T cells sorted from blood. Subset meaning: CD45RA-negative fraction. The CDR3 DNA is TGTGCCAGCACAGTGAGGGGGGTTACCGCCGGGGAGCTGTTTTTT. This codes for CASTVRGVTAGELFF.